This T cell receptor beta chain was retrieved from a study of blood T cell repertoires in COVID-19. At the level of the study: There were acute and convalescent COVID-19 samples, and they came from the United States, Italy and Spain. Sample material is recorded as cDNA or gDNA derived from T cells, B-cell-depleted T cells, or PBMCs.

The V gene's germline CDR1 is LNHDA and CDR2 SQIVND (reference sequence). The CDR3 length is 16 residues. The germline V and J ends were trimmed by 6 bases and 0 bases, with 12 bases remaining between them. In the authors' methods: Cell counts per sample came from amplifying reference gene primers. The protocol was immunoSEQ multiplex PCR, while the TCRdb copy is restricted to in-frame clones and leaves out a portion. V, J and clone size are taken as reported in that table, and D and trimming were inferred from the DNA itself. The table has tens of thousands of clones, 86% seen once; the top ten hold approximately 4.4%.

Sample: peripheral blood. The clonotype comes from a man aged 45-60 years with active COVID-19. The genes are TRBV19 and TRBJ2-6; D not resolved. The chain's CDR3 is CASRTGFPSGANVLTF. The DNA for the CDR3 is TGTGCCAGTAGAACCGGTTTTCCCTCTGGGGCCAACGTCCTGACTTTC.